These 11 T cell receptor beta chains share one sample of origin, sequenced in a study of T cells during gluten challenge in celiac disease. Multiplexed primers for every TRA and TRB V gene were used across three nested PCRs per cell. TCRdb itself ran the single-cell sequencing reads through MiXCR, one entry per CDR3 protein. The sample has 250 to 350 distinct CDR3 sequences, roughly 52% seen once. Specimen: gluten-specific CD4+ T cells sorted from the duodenum using tetramers, collected at baseline or on day 14 of gluten challenge (not recorded which). The receptors stem from a female donor with celiac disease.

The genes are TRBV7-2 and TRBJ1-3; D unclear. The germline V gene has CDR1 SGHTA and CDR2 FQGNSA. V was pared by 2 bases and J by 4 bases, with 12 bases between. The CDR3 runs to 15 residues. The DNA for the CDR3 is TGTGCCAGCAGCTTAAGCGCCCAGGACGGAAACACCATATATTTT. Protein sequence: CASSLSAQDGNTIYF.

With regard to this clonotype: Compared with germline, one end of the junction differs, possibly owing to a read error. This sequence joins TRBV5-5 and TRBJ1-5; D remains unclear. The CDR3 is made up of 13 amino acids. Looked up from germline, CDR1 is SGHKS and CDR2 is YYEKEE (reference sequence). The CDR3 protein is CANSFAAYQPQHF. CDR3 bases: TGTGCCAACAGCTTCGCAGCCTATCAGCCCCAGCATTTT.

By frequency in the sample, this clonotype is hyperexpanded. This sequence joins TRBV6-2 or TRBV6-3 and TRBJ1-5; D gene unclear. Germline V gene sequence: CDR1 MNHEY, CDR2 SVGEGT. CDR3 size: 12 residues. The V gene lost 6 bases and the J gene lost 5 bases, with 8 bases spanning the gap. DNA for the CDR3: TGTGCCAGCAGGAGGTGGGATCAGCCCCAGCATTTT. Its translation: CASRRWDQPQHF.

This clonotype is hyperexpanded in the sample. The V call is TRBV4-3, the J call TRBJ1-3, with D possibly matching TRBD1 (5 bases). Trimming pared 2 bases from V and 8 bases from J, leaving 10 bases between. This CDR3 has 13 residues. CDR1 is LGHNA and CDR2 is YSLEER in the germline V gene. The CDR3 sequence is CASSQRREDTIYF. Written as DNA, the CDR3 is TGCGCCAGCAGCCAACGCAGGGAAGACACCATATATTTT.

Sample share makes this clonotype hyperexpanded. The V gene is TRBV20-1, the J gene TRBJ2-3; 8 positions match TRBD1. The CDR3 length is 13 residues. V lost 6 bases and J lost 1; bases outside the gene matches: 3. The V gene's germline CDR1 is DFQATT and CDR2 SNEGSKA (reference sequence). CDR3 nucleotides: TGCAGTGCGGAACAGGGGGGCACAGATACGCAGTATTTT. Its protein is CSAEQGGTDTQYF.

V is TRBV28 and J is TRBJ2-7; D is perhaps TRBD1 (6 bases). The germline V and J ends were trimmed by 5 bases and 5 bases, with 13 bases remaining between them. Germline V gives CDR1 MDHEN, CDR2 SYDVKM. The CDR3 is 13 residues long. In DNA form, the CDR3 reads TGTGCCAGCAGTCAAGTACAGGGACACGAGCAGTACTTC. This sequence encodes CASSQVQGHEQYF.

The CDR3 sequence: CATSSGRVGAGETQYF. The CDR3 nucleotides are TGTGCCACCAGCAGTGGGCGGGTGGGGGCTGGGGAGACCCAGTACTTC. V is TRBV15 and J is TRBJ2-5; possible D gene TRBD1, 6 bases. The CDR3 is 16 residues long. CDR1 and CDR2 (germline): LNHNV, YYDKDF (reference sequence). The ends were cut back, 3 bases at V and 5 bases at J, with 19 bases in the middle. Complete variable domain (other parts from reference TRBV15 and TRBJ2-5): DAMVIQNPRYQVTQFGKPVTLSCSQTLNHNVMYWYQQKSSQAPKLLFHYYDKDFNNEADTPDNFQSRRPNTSFCFLDIRSPGLGDTAMYLCATSSGRVGAGETQYFGPGTRLLVL.

This clonotype was counted a few times. The chain couples TRBV12-3 or TRBV12-4 to TRBJ2-1; D remains ambiguous. Trimming cost V 3 bases and J 8 bases, with 11 bases left between them. The CDR3 is made up of 13 amino acids. Here the CDR3 reads CASSLTAQDEQFF. In DNA, the CDR3 is TGTGCCAGCAGTTTGACGGCTCAGGATGAGCAGTTCTTC.

The chain joins TRBV29-1 to TRBJ2-5; weak D call: TRBD1 (5 bases). Germline V CDR1 and CDR2: SQVTM, ANQGSEA. Trimming pared 5 bases from V and 5 bases from J, leaving 15 bases between. The CDR3 runs to 13 residues. This CDR3 reads CSVSAGWSETQYF. In DNA form, the CDR3 reads TGCAGCGTTTCGGCAGGGTGGAGCGAGACCCAGTACTTC.

This clonotype ranks as hyperexpanded (1% or more). The chain uses TRBV20-1 and TRBJ2-3; 7 bases match TRBD1. With 4 bases clipped from V and 0 bases from J, the junction kept 7 bases outside the gene matches. This CDR3 is built from 15 residues. The germline CDR1 and CDR2 sequences are DFQATT and SNEGSKA (reference sequence). The CDR3 loop reads CSATHTGASTDTQYF. CDR3 nucleotide sequence: TGCAGTGCTACACATACAGGGGCTAGCACAGATACGCAGTATTTT.

In its sample, this clonotype was seen once. This chain uses TRBV5-1 with TRBJ2-3; TRBD1 agrees at 7 bases. The CDR3 has 15 amino acids. V lost 4 bases to trimming and J lost 2 bases; unmatched junction nucleotides: 7. Per germline, CDR1 SGHRS and CDR2 YFSETQ. CDR3 sequence (DNA): TGCGCCAGCAGCCTGGGACAGCCCTTCACAGATACGCAGTATTTT. This encodes CASSLGQPFTDTQYF. Based on the CDR3 plus reference TRBV5-1 and TRBJ2-3, the full variable domain is KAGVTQTPRYLIKTRGQQVTLSCSPISGHRSVSWYQQTPGQGLQFLFEYFSETQRNKGNFPGRFSGRQFSNSRSEMNVSTLELGDSALYLCASSLGQPFTDTQYFGPGTRLTVL.